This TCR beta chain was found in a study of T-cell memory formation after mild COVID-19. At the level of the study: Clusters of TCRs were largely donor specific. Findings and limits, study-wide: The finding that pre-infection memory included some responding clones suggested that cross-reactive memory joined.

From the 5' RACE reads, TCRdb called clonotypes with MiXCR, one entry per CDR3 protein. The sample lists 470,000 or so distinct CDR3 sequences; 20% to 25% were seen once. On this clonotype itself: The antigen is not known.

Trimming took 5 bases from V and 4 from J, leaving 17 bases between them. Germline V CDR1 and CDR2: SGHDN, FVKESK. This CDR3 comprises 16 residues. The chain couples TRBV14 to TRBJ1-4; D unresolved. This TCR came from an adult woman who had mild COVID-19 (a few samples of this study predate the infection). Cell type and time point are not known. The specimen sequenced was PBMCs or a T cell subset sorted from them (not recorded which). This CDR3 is CASSSVTPGVNEKLFF. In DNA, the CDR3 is TGTGCCAGCAGCTCCGTCACTCCCGGGGTTAATGAAAAACTGTTTTTT.